This T cell receptor (beta chain) was identified during a study of cytomegalovirus exposure and HLA in healthy donors. Whole-study results and caveats: In a later analysis, a missense DCLRE1C variant was linked to TCR beta V- and J-gene trimming. It was 160 or so TCR beta chains that were listed as cytomegalovirus-associated. HLA restriction was apparent for most CMV-associated TCR beta chains in a later analysis.

The study ran its PCR with 60 Vbeta and 13 Jbeta primers. In the source study's methods: There were around 77 million unique TCR beta chains by a later count, and approximately 12 million of them were shared. Repertoires were generated with immunoSEQ multiplex PCR, while TCRdb's copy carries only in-frame clones and drops some. V, J and clone size derive from that table, while D and trimming were established from the DNA sequence. Of about 110,000 clones in the sample, over 60% were seen once. About this clone: The target antigen is unknown.

The length of the CDR3 is 14 residues. Looked up from germline, CDR1 is SNHLY and CDR2 is FYNNEI. V and J are TRBV2 and TRBJ2-5; D is perhaps TRBD2 (5 bases). The assigned J gene may be wrong: the sequence end matches TRBJ2-7 better. The sample consisted of PBMCs. The receptor's source is a man younger than 40 in good health and CMV-seropositive. CDR3 loop: CASNVGGALYEQYF. The CDR3 DNA sequence: TGTGCCAGCAATGTAGGAGGTGCCCTCTACGAGCAGTACTTC.